A single sample gave rise to the 4 T cell receptor beta chains below, sequenced in a study of T cells after yellow fever vaccination. MiXCR was run by TCRdb on the 5' RACE reads, yielding one entry per CDR3 protein. Found here are approximately 260,000 distinct CDR3 sequences, roughly 5.6% of them singletons; the top ten hold under 3.5%. The specimen was CD4+ T cells sorted from PBMCs, collected on the day of the yellow fever booster vaccination. The receptors shown here come from a man between 18 and 29 years old who received the YFV17D yellow fever vaccine.

CDR3 residues: CASSFRVGQPQHF. CDR3 in DNA: TGTGCCAGCAGTTTCAGGGTGGGACAGCCCCAGCATTTT. V is TRBV6-5 and J is TRBJ1-5; possibly TRBD1 for D (5 bases). Germline V gene lookup returns CDR1 MNHEY and CDR2 SVGAGI. V was cut by 4 bases and J by 7 bases, with 11 bases left in between. This CDR3 is built from 13 residues.

This clonotype was counted ten times or more. The chain employs TRBV12-3 or TRBV12-4 and TRBJ1-2, with TRBD1 identical over 7 bases. The CDR3 consists of 13 residues. V dropped 8 bases and J dropped 3; count of bases not matched to a gene: 6. The CDR3 sequence is CASSLDRDYGYTF. The CDR3 DNA reads as TGTGCCAGCTCTCTCGACAGGGACTATGGCTACACCTTC.

This clonotype showed up just a few times. V and J are TRBV4-3 and TRBJ1-6; weak D call: TRBD1 (5 bases). Trimming shortened V by 1 base and J by 3 bases, and 10 bases separated the two germline ends. Germline V gene data show CDR1 as LGHNA and CDR2 as YSLEER. The CDR3 covers 16 residues. The CDR3 here is CASSQGGTYYNSPLHF. In DNA form, the CDR3 reads TGCGCCAGCAGCCAAGGCGGGACCTACTATAATTCACCCCTCCACTTT.

The sample holds a few counts of this clonotype. The rearrangement links TRBV4-3 to TRBJ2-2; TRBD2 aligns across 13 bases. V trimming: 2 bases; J trimming: 5 bases; junction bases outside the gene matches: 8. The CDR3 extends over 18 amino acids. Germline CDR1 is LGHNA and CDR2 is YSLEER. CDR3 residues: CASSQRLAGGGVTGELFF. CDR3 DNA sequence: TGCGCCAGCAGCCAACGACTAGCGGGGGGCGGGGTGACCGGGGAGCTGTTTTTT.